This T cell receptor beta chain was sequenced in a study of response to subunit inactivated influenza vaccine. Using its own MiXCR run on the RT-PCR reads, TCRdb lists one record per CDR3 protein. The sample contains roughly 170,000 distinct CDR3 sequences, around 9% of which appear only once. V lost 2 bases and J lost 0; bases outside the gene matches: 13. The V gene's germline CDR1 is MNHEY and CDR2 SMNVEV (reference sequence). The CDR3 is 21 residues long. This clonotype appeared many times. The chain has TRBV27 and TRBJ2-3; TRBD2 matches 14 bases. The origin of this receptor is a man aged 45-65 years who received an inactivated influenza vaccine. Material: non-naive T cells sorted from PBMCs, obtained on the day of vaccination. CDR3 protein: CASSLRPPGLAGVASTDTQYF. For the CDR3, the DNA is TGTGCCAGCAGTTTACGCCCCCCGGGACTAGCGGGGGTAGCTAGCACAGATACGCAGTATTTT.